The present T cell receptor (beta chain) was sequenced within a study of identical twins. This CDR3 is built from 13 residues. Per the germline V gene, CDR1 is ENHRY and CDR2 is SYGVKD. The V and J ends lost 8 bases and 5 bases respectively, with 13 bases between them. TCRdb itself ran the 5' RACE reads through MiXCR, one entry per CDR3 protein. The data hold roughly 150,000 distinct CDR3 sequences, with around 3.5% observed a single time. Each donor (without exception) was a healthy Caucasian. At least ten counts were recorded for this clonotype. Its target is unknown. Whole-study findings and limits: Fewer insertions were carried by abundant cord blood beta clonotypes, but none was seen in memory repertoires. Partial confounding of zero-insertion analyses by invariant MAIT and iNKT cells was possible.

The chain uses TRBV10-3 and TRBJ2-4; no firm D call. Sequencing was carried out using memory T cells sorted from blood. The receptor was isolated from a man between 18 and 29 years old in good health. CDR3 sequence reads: CAISLVDQNIQYF. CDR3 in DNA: TGTGCCATCTCGCTCGTGGATCAAAACATTCAGTACTTC.